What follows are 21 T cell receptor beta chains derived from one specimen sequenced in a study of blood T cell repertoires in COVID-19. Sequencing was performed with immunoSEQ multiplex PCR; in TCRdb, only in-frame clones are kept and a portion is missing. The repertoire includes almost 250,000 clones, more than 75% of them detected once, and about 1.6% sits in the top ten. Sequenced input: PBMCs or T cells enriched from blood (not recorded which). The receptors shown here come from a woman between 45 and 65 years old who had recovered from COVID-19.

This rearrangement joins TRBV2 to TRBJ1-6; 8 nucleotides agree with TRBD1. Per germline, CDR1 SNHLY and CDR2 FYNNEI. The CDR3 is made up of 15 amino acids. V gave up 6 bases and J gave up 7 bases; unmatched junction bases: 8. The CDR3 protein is CASRPLTGANSPLHF. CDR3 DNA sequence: TGTGCCAGCAGGCCCCTGACAGGGGCAAATTCACCCCTCCACTTT.

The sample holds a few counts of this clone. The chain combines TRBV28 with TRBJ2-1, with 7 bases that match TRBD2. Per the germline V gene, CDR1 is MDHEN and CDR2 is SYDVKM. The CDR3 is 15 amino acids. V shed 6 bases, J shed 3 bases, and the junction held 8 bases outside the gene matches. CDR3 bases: TGTGCCAGCAGCTCAAGCGGGACCGTCTACAATGAGCAGTTCTTC. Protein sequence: CASSSSGTVYNEQFF.

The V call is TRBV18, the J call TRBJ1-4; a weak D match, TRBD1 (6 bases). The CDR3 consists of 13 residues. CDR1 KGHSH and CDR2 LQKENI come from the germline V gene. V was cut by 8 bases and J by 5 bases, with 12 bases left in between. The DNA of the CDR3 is TGTGCCAGCAAACAGGGTCAGAATGAAAAACTGTTTTTT. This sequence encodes CASKQGQNEKLFF.

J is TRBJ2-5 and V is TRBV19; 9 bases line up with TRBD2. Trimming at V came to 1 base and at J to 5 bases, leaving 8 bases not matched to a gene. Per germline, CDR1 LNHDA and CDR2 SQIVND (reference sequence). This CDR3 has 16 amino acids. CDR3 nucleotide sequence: TGTGCCAGTAGTATAGGGGCTAGCGGGGTTGGGGAGACCCAGTACTTC. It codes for CASSIGASGVGETQYF.

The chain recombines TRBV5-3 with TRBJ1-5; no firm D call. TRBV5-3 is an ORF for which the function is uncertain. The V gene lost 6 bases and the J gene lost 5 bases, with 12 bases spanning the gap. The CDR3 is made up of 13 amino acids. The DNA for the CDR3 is TGTGCCAGAACCCCCGGAGGCCATCAGCCCCAGCATTTT. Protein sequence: CARTPGGHQPQHF.

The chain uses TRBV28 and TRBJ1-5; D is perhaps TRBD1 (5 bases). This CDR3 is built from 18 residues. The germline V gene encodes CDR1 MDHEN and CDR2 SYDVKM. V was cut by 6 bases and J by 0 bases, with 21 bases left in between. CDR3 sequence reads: CASSPPPAGGTSNQPQHF. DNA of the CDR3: TGTGCCAGCAGCCCACCACCAGCAGGAGGGACTAGCAATCAGCCCCAGCATTTT.

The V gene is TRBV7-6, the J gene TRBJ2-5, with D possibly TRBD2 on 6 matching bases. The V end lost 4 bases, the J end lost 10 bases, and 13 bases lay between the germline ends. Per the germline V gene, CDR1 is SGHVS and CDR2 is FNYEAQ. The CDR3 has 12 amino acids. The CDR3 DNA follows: TGTGCCAGCAGCTCCCCGGACGGGGGCCAGTACTTC. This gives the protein CASSSPDGGQYF.

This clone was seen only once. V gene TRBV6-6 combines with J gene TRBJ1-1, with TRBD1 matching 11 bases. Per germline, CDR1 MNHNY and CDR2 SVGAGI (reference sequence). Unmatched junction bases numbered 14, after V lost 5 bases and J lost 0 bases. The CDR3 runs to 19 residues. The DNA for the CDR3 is TGTGCCAGCAGTCAATTGTGGACAGGGGGCGAATCGTTGAACACTGAAGCTTTCTTT. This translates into CASSQLWTGGESLNTEAFF.

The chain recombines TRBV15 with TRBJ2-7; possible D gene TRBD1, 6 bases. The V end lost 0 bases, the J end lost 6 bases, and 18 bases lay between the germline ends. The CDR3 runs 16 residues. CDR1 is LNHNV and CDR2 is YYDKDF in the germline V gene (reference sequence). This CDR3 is CATSRDGSGTLREQYF. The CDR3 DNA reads TGTGCCACCAGCAGAGATGGGTCCGGGACACTTCGCGAGCAGTACTTC.

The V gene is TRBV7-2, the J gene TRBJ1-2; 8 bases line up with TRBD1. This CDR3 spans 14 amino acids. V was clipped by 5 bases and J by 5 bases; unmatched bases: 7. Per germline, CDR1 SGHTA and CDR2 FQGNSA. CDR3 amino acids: CASSPPWTGYGYTF. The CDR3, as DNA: TGTGCCAGCAGCCCACCATGGACAGGGTATGGCTACACCTTC.

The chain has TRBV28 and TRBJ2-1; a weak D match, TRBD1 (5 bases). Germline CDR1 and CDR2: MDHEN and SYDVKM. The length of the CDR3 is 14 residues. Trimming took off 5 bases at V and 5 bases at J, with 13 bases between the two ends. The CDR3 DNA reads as TGTGCCAGCAGTCCCCAGGGTCTAAACAATGAGCAGTTCTTC. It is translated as CASSPQGLNNEQFF.

This CDR3 is CATSRSGTGVYEQYF. Written as DNA, the CDR3 is TGTGCCACCAGCAGGTCCGGGACAGGAGTCTACGAGCAGTACTTC. V is TRBV15 and J is TRBJ2-7, with TRBD1 matching over 8 bases. V shed 3 bases and J 3 bases; nucleotides not matched to a gene: 7. This CDR3 is 15 amino acids long. The V gene's germline CDR1 is LNHNV and CDR2 YYDKDF (reference sequence).

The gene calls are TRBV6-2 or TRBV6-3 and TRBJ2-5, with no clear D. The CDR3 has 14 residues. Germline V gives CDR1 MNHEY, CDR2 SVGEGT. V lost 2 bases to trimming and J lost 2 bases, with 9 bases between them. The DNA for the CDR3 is TGTGCCAGCAGTTACCCGCAGACACAAGAGACCCAGTACTTC. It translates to CASSYPQTQETQYF.

CDR3 sequence (DNA): TGTGCCAGCATGATGGGACAATCCTCAGATACGCAGTATTTT. Translated, it gives CASMMGQSSDTQYF. The V gene is TRBV2, the J gene TRBJ2-3, with D perhaps TRBD1 (6 bases). The germline gives CDR1 SNHLY, CDR2 FYNNEI. The CDR3 covers 14 residues. Trimming stripped 7 bases from V and 4 bases from J, with 15 bases between.

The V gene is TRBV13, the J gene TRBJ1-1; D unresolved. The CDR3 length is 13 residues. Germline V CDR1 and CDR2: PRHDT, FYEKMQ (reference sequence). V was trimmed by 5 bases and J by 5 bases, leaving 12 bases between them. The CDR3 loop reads CASSRGRETEAFF. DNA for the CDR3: TGTGCCAGCAGCCGTGGAAGGGAGACTGAAGCTTTCTTT.

In DNA, the CDR3 is TGCGCCAGCAGTCAGTCTAGGAGAGATGAAAAACTGTTTTTT. Its protein product is CASSQSRRDEKLFF. The chain recombines TRBV23-1 with TRBJ1-4; no definite D call. TRBV23-1 is an open reading frame, and its role is uncertain. V was pared by 3 bases and J by 6 bases, with 11 bases between. CDR3 size: 14 residues.

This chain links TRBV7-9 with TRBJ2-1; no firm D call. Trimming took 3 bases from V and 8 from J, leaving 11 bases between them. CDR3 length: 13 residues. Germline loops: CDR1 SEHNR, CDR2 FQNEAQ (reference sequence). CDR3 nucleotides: TGTGCCAGCAGCTTTGGATCACGGGATGAGCAGTTCTTC. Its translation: CASSFGSRDEQFF.

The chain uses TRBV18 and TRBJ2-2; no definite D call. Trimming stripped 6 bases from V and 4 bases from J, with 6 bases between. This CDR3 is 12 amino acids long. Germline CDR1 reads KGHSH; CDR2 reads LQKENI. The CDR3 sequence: CASSQITGELFF. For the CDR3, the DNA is TGTGCCAGCTCCCAAATCACCGGGGAGCTGTTTTTT.

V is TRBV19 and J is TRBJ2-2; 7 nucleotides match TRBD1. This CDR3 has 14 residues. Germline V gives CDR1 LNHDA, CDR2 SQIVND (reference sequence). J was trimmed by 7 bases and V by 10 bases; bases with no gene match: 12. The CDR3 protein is CATTTGTAGGELFF. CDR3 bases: TGTGCCACAACGACCGGGACAGCTGGCGGGGAGCTGTTTTTT.

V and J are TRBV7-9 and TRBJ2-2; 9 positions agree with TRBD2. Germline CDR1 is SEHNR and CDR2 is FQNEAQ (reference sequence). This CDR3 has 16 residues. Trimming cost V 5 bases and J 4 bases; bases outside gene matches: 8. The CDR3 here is CASSLIAGEVTGELFF. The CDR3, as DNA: TGTGCCAGCAGCCTCATAGCGGGAGAGGTCACCGGGGAGCTGTTTTTT.

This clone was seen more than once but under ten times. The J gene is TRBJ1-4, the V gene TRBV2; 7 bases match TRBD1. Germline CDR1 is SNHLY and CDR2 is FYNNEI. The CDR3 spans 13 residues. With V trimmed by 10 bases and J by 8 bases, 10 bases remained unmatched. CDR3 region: CATGTERDEKLFF. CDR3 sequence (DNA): TGTGCCACCGGGACAGAGCGAGACGAAAAACTGTTTTTT.